A selection of T cell receptor beta chains follows, all from one sample in a study of T-cell reconstitution after alpha-beta-depleted transplantation in children. TCRdb passed the PCR reads through MiXCR, listing each CDR3 protein once. The data contain about 540,000 distinct CDR3 sequences, about 16% of them singletons. The material was PBMCs from the stem cell graft donor, obtained from the stem cell graft. The receptors stem from a human donor who donated a stem cell graft to a child with acute lymphoblastic leukemia. Both conserved end residues are trimmed from each CDR3. Size values are once, few and many counts, or a class for expanded clones, and some rows have none.

CDR3 length | J gene | clone size | V gene | CDR3 protein
15 | TRBJ1-1 | . | TRBV6-5 | GSSYSRASGGTTEAF
14 | TRBJ2-3 | few | TRBV29-1 | SAIEGETGLAGVRY
15 | TRBJ2-2 | few | TRBV7-8 | ASSLTGDRGLHRELF
11 | TRBJ1-4 | . | TRBV7-9 | ASSLDWDEKLF
13 | TRBJ2-1 | . | TRBV18 | ASSPRTATYNEQF
13 | TRBJ2-7 | . | TRBV5-1 | ASSFSGTGNYEQY
12 | TRBJ1-4 | . | TRBV12-3/TRBV12-4 | ASSPDRDKEKLF
9 | TRBJ2-7 | few | TRBV20-1 | SARIYNEQY
10 | TRBJ1-1 | few | TRBV12-3/TRBV12-4 | ASSFGNNEAF
12 | TRBJ2-3 | . | TRBV5-1 | ASSLEGRADTQY
13 | TRBJ2-5 | . | TRBV4-1 | ASSQDRVRGETQY
16 | TRBJ1-1 | . | TRBV4-1 | ASSYPFRTAGMNTEAF
11 | TRBJ1-2 | . | TRBV10-3 | AITTGGIYGYT
14 | TRBJ2-4 | once | TRBV12-3/TRBV12-4 | ASSLAVRLAKNIQY
11 | TRBJ2-7 | . | TRBV29-1 | SVFLQDTYEQY
12 | TRBJ2-3 | few | TRBV27 | ASRDWGGTDTQY
13 | TRBJ2-1 | . | TRBV7-6 | ASSLAAGSYNEQF
12 | TRBJ1-4 | . | TRBV12-3/TRBV12-4 | ASSPGTENEKLF
12 | TRBJ2-6 | . | TRBV29-1 | SVGDNSGANVLT
11 | TRBJ1-3 | many | TRBV19 | ASHRGSGNTIY
13 | TRBJ2-1 | few | TRBV24-1 | ATSDLDSSYNEQF
11 | TRBJ1-2 | . | TRBV6-5 | ASSYPGGYGYT
13 | TRBJ1-5 | . | TRBV5-1 | ASSLDPGGIAPQH
13 | TRBJ2-1 | . | TRBV20-1 | SARDRSGAYNEQF
11 | TRBJ1-4 | . | TRBV25-1 | ASSERGDEKLF
13 | TRBJ1-1 | . | TRBV19 | ASTLDAGGGLSAF
13 | TRBJ2-4 | few | TRBV13 | ASSTMVLAKNIQY
15 | TRBJ2-3 | . | TRBV5-1 | ASSRLQGTQSTDTQY
12 | TRBJ2-1 | few | TRBV10-2 | ASSESTSMFLSD
11 | TRBJ2-5 | . | TRBV10-3 | AIRGLGLETQY
14 | TRBJ1-6 | few | TRBV15 | ATSRSRVVRNSPLH
14 | TRBJ1-4 | few | TRBV5-1 | ASSFGQGPGNEKLF
9 | TRBJ2-7 | few | TRBV12-3/TRBV12-4 | ASRGFYEQY
15 | TRBJ2-2 | few | TRBV19 | ATHNSQGKGDAGELF
13 | TRBJ1-3 | . | TRBV5-1 | ASSLNGLSGNTIY
13 | TRBJ2-1 | many | TRBV5-5 | ASSLLAGSYNEQF
11 | TRBJ1-5 | few | TRBV6-1 | ASRGAGTQPQH